The 25 T cell receptor beta chains in this list originate from one sample, sequenced in a study of early T cells in non-severe SARS-CoV-2 infection. TCRdb redid the calling of the 5' RACE reads with MiXCR, one entry per CDR3 protein. This sample has some 64,000 distinct CDR3 sequences, with 8.8% found just once. The specimen comprised whole blood, sampled at baseline. These receptors originate from an adult who was a healthcare worker with PCR-confirmed SARS-CoV-2 infection or an uninfected control (not recorded which).

This clonotype was detected many times. The V and J genes are TRBV12-3 or TRBV12-4 and TRBJ2-1, with 7 bases identical to TRBD2. The ends lost 6 bases at V and 2 bases at J; junction bases unmatched: 7. This CDR3 comprises 15 residues. The CDR3 DNA reads TGTGCCAGCAGGAGAAGCGGGATGCCCTACAATGAGCAGTTCTTC. Translated: CASRRSGMPYNEQFF.

This chain joins TRBV18 and TRBJ1-1; TRBD1 agrees at 8 bases. V lost 6 bases to trimming and J lost 8 bases; unmatched junction nucleotides: 11. CDR3 length: 14 residues. Looked up from germline, CDR1 is KGHSH and CDR2 is LQKENI. CDR3 sequence: CASSALPGQEEAFF. The CDR3 DNA is TGTGCCAGCTCGGCCCTTCCGGGACAGGAGGAAGCTTTCTTT.

V usage is TRBV25-1 and J usage is TRBJ1-1, with D perhaps matching TRBD1 (5 bases). Germline-derived CDR1 and CDR2 are MGHDK and SYGVNS. The CDR3 covers 17 residues. V dropped 3 bases and J dropped 5 bases, with 22 bases sitting between them. In nucleotides, the CDR3 is TGTGCCAGCAGTGATCCCGACAGAGGGTACGTTCGGACTGAAGCTTTCTTT. Protein: CASSDPDRGYVRTEAFF. Together with reference TRBV25-1 and TRBJ1-1, the CDR3 gives the full variable domain: EADIYQTPRYLVIGTGKKITLECSQTMGHDKMYWYQQDPGMELHLIHYSYGVNSTEKGDLSSESTVSRIRTEHFPLTLESARPSHTSQYLCASSDPDRGYVRTEAFFGQGTRLTVV.

This clonotype appeared a few times. The CDR3 reads CASSTRQAATAFF. As DNA, the CDR3 is TGTGCCAGCAGCACCCGACAGGCTGCAACAGCTTTCTTT. The chain uses TRBV3-1 and TRBJ1-1; D perhaps matches TRBD1 (6 bases). The CDR3 spans 13 residues. The V end was cut by 5 bases, the J end by 10 bases, with 17 bases between. In germline, CDR1 is LGHDT, CDR2 YNNKEL (reference sequence). The full variable domain, completed using reference TRBV3-1 and TRBJ1-1, is DTAVSQTPKYLVTQMGNDKSIKCEQNLGHDTMYWYKQDSKKFLKIMFSYNNKELIINETVPNRFSPKSPDKAHLNLHINSLELGDSAVYFCASSTRQAATAFFGQGTRLTVV.

This clonotype has more than one count but fewer than ten. This chain links TRBV7-6 with TRBJ2-5; the match to TRBD1 covers 7 bases. Germline trimming cut 4 bases from V and 5 bases from J; bases unmatched to any gene: 7. The germline V gene encodes CDR1 SGHVS and CDR2 FNYEAQ. This CDR3 region has 14 residues. The CDR3: CASSSRQGYETQYF. In DNA form, the CDR3 reads TGTGCCAGCAGCTCCCGACAGGGTTACGAGACCCAGTACTTC.

This clonotype was counted between two and nine times. The chain has TRBV12-3 or TRBV12-4 and TRBJ2-3, with D possibly being TRBD1 (5 bases). V gave up 3 bases and J gave up 3 bases, with 13 bases separating them. The CDR3 consists of 15 residues. The CDR3 region is CASSFWGQETDTQYF. The CDR3 DNA is TGTGCCAGCAGTTTTTGGGGCCAGGAAACAGATACGCAGTATTTT.

This clonotype occurred many times. The chain joins TRBV21-1 to TRBJ2-1; the tabulated D call, TRBD2, remains unverified against the DNA. TRBV21-1 is annotated as a pseudogene. CDR3 length equals 18 residues. The CDR3 nucleotides read TGTGCCAGCAGCAAAGGACTAGCGGGAGAAACAGATAGGAATGAGCAGTTCTTC. Translating gives CASSKGLAGETDRNEQFF.

The V and J genes are TRBV24-1 and TRBJ2-5; 10 bases align to TRBD1. After removal of 3 bases from V and 4 bases from J, the junction contained 7 bases not matched to a gene. Germline V gene sequence: CDR1 KGHDR, CDR2 SFDVKD. The CDR3 loop spans 16 amino acids. CDR3: CATSDGGTGAPETQYF. The DNA for the CDR3 is TGTGCCACCAGTGATGGCGGGACAGGGGCACCAGAGACCCAGTACTTC.

This clonotype was detected a few times. The chain combines TRBV7-2 with TRBJ2-7; D gene unclear. Trimming stripped 1 base from V and 1 base from J, with 8 bases between. The germline CDR1 and CDR2 sequences are SGHTA and FQGNSA. The CDR3 sequence is 14 residues long. The CDR3 is CASSLGPSSYEQYF. The CDR3 nucleotides are TGTGCCAGCAGCTTAGGTCCCTCTTCCTACGAGCAGTACTTC.

This clonotype was seen only a few times. CDR3 residues: CASRRDRSPNTEAFF. The CDR3, as DNA: TGTGCCAGCAGGCGGGACCGAAGCCCAAACACTGAAGCTTTCTTT. The V and J genes are TRBV12-3 or TRBV12-4 and TRBJ1-1; a weak D match, TRBD1 (5 bases). This CDR3 has 15 residues. Trimming stripped 6 bases from V and 2 bases from J, with 16 bases between.

Ten or more counts support this clonotype. The chain employs TRBV27 and TRBJ2-7; D is unclear. The CDR3 is 14 amino acids. Trimming took off 0 bases at V and 3 bases at J, with 9 bases between the two ends. Germline CDR1 is MNHEY and CDR2 is SMNVEV (reference sequence). The chain's CDR3 is CASSLSAVVYEQYF. As DNA, the CDR3 is TGTGCCAGCAGTTTATCTGCAGTGGTCTACGAGCAGTACTTC.

In its sample, this clonotype was seen a few times. A read error may produce the germline difference seen at one junction end. V is TRBV11-2 and J is TRBJ2-1; D ambiguous. Germline V gives CDR1 SGHAT, CDR2 FQNNGV. The CDR3 length is 13 residues. CDR3 protein: CVSSPIRSNEQFF. The DNA of the CDR3 is TGTGTCAGCAGCCCCATCCGTTCCAATGAGCAGTTCTTC. The variable domain in full, with the rest retrieved from reference TRBV11-2 and TRBJ2-1, is EAGVAQSPRYKIIEKRQSVAFWCNPISGHATLYWYQQILGQGPKLLIQFQNNGVVDDSQLPKDRFSAERLKGVDSTLKIQPAKLEDSAVYLCVSSPIRSNEQFFGPGTRLTVL.

The table lists this clonotype with many counts. This sequence joins TRBV9 and TRBJ1-1; tentative D call: TRBD1 (5 bases). CDR1 and CDR2 from the germline V gene are SGDLS and YYNGEE. CDR3 length equals 17 residues. Trimming stripped 0 bases from V and 5 bases from J, with 20 bases between. The CDR3 region has the DNA TGTGCCAGCAGCGTAGGTCTTCTCCTTTGGGGGGGGACTGAAGCTTTCTTT. Protein product: CASSVGLLLWGGTEAFF.

This clonotype came up a few times. The chain joins TRBV7-8 to TRBJ2-3; unclear D gene. Per germline, CDR1 SGHVS and CDR2 FQNEAQ. The CDR3 has 11 amino acids. V lost 5 bases to trimming and J lost 11 bases, with 11 bases between them. The CDR3 DNA follows: TGTGCCAGCAGCAGACGCTTGGGGCAGTATTTT. Translated, it gives CASSRRLGQYF.

This clonotype has a handful of counts. This rearrangement joins TRBV5-1 to TRBJ2-7; 7 bases are shared with TRBD2. The CDR3 sequence is 16 residues long. CDR1 SGHRS and CDR2 YFSETQ come from the germline V gene. V lost 0 bases, J lost 2 bases, and 8 bases stayed unmatched. For the CDR3, the DNA is TGCGCCAGCAGCTTGGTTGTAGCGGGTTCGACCTACGAGCAGTACTTC. The encoded protein is CASSLVVAGSTYEQYF.

This clonotype showed up many times. V usage is TRBV9 and J usage is TRBJ2-7; 9 bases map to TRBD1. Germline assignment: CDR1 SGDLS and CDR2 YYNGEE. V was clipped by 3 bases and J by 2 bases; unmatched bases: 3. This CDR3 spans 14 amino acids. This CDR3 is CASSGGQGPYEQYF. The CDR3 nucleotides read TGTGCCAGCAGCGGGGGACAGGGACCCTACGAGCAGTACTTC.

In its sample, this clonotype was seen many times. This chain links TRBV7-2 with TRBJ1-1; perhaps TRBD1 as D (5 bases). The CDR3 is made up of 14 amino acids. V lost 1 base, J lost 5 bases, and 11 bases lay in between. Germline V gives CDR1 SGHTA, CDR2 FQGNSA. The CDR3: CASSLVGGGTEAFF. The CDR3 DNA is TGTGCCAGCAGCTTAGTCGGGGGAGGTACTGAAGCTTTCTTT.

This clonotype was seen ten or more times. V is TRBV19 and J is TRBJ2-7; 8 bases are a match to TRBD1. The CDR3 is 16 amino acids. From germline, CDR1 is LNHDA and CDR2 SQIVND (reference sequence). Trimming removed 5 bases from V and 1 base from J; junction bases left unmatched: 10. The CDR3 nucleotides read TGTGCCAGTAGTCCCCCTTCGACAGGGGCGTCCTACGAGCAGTACTTC. Residues: CASSPPSTGASYEQYF.

The sample holds a few counts of this clonotype. This sequence joins TRBV7-2 and TRBJ2-7; the D gene is possibly TRBD1 (6 bases). The germline V and J ends were trimmed by 5 bases and 7 bases, with 18 bases remaining between them. Germline CDR1 and CDR2: SGHTA and FQGNSA. This CDR3 is 14 amino acids long. The CDR3 region is CASSRDTVLGEQYF. CDR3 bases: TGTGCCAGCAGCCGGGACACGGTGTTGGGGGAGCAGTACTTC.

This clonotype was seen repeatedly, ten times or more. This chain uses TRBV20-1 with TRBJ2-4; 9 bases are a match to TRBD1. The V and J ends lost 5 bases and 0 bases, in that order; junction bases with no gene match: 14. Germline assignment: CDR1 DFQATT and CDR2 SNEGSKA (reference sequence). The CDR3 length is 18 residues. CDR3 loop: CSAPQTGGRELAKNIQYF. As DNA, the CDR3 is TGCAGTGCTCCACAGACAGGGGGAAGGGAATTAGCCAAAAACATTCAGTACTTC.

The CDR3: CASSLQGATEAFF. CDR3 in DNA: TGTGCCAGCAGCCTACAGGGGGCCACTGAAGCTTTCTTT. The rearrangement joins TRBV7-2 to TRBJ1-1; TRBD1 matches 9 bases. The J segment lost 4 bases and the V segment lost 5 bases, leaving 2 bases of the junction unmatched. CDR1 and CDR2 from the germline V gene are SGHTA and FQGNSA. CDR3 length: 13 residues.

The sample holds many counts of this clonotype. The chain joins TRBV20-1 to TRBJ2-3; D is uncertain. The V end was cut by 4 bases, the J end by 4 bases, with 9 bases between. Looked up from germline, CDR1 is DFQATT and CDR2 is SNEGSKA (reference sequence). This CDR3 spans 12 amino acids. CDR3 sequence: CSAKAIADTQYF. CDR3 nucleotides: TGCAGTGCTAAAGCAATCGCAGATACGCAGTATTTT.

The V call is TRBV24-1, the J call TRBJ2-1; the D call may be TRBD1 or TRBD2 (6 bases each). From germline, CDR1 is KGHDR and CDR2 SFDVKD. The V end lost 1 base, the J end lost 7 bases, and 16 bases lay between the germline ends. The CDR3 is 16 residues long. CDR3 loop: CATSDFLGGSGNEQFF. CDR3 nucleotides: TGTGCCACCAGTGATTTCTTAGGGGGGTCCGGGAATGAGCAGTTCTTC.

The table lists this clonotype with a few counts. The chain links TRBV3-1 to TRBJ2-3; perhaps TRBD2 as D (5 bases). Between the trimmed V and J ends, which lost 1 base and 8 bases, there was a span of 10 bases. CDR3 length: 13 residues. CDR1 is LGHDT, CDR2 YNNKEL, per germline (reference sequence). The CDR3: CASSQGLGATQYF. The CDR3 DNA is TGTGCCAGCAGCCAAGGATTGGGAGCTACGCAGTATTTT.

This clonotype was seen more than once but under ten times. The chain employs TRBV7-2 and TRBJ1-2, with 8 bases that match TRBD1. With V trimmed by 3 bases and J by 3 bases, 3 bases remained unmatched. Germline V gene sequence: CDR1 SGHTA, CDR2 FQGNSA. This CDR3 contains 14 residues. The CDR3 DNA reads TGTGCCAGCAGCTTTTTACAGGGGGACTATGGCTACACCTTC. Protein product: CASSFLQGDYGYTF.